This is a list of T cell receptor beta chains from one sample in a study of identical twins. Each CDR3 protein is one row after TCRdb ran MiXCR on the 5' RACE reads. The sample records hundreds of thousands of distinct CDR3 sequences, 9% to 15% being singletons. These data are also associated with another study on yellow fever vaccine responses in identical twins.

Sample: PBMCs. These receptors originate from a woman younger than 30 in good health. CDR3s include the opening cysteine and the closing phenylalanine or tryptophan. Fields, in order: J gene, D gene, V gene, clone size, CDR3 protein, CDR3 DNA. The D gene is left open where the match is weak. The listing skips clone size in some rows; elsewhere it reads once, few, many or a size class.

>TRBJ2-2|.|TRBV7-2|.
CASSLLVLGNTGELFF
TGTGCCAGCAGCTTATTAGTCTTAGGAAACACCGGGGAGCTGTTTTTT
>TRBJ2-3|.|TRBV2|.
CASSDPGALISTDTQYF
TGTGCCAGCAGTGACCCAGGGGCCCTCATTTCCACAGATACGCAGTATTTT
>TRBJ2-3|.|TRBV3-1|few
CASSQGAGGTDTQYF
TGTGCCAGCAGCCAAGGGGCAGGGGGCACAGATACGCAGTATTTT
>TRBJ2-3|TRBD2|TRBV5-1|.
CASSPGTSGGRTDTQYF
TGCGCCAGCAGCCCCGGGACTAGCGGGGGACGCACAGATACGCAGTATTTT
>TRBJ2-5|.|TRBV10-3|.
CAISESEGRAGETQYF
TGTGCCATCAGTGAGTCGGAGGGCCGTGCGGGGGAGACCCAGTACTTC
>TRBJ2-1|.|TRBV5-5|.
CASSLEAVVNEQFF
TGTGCCAGCAGCTTGGAGGCGGTGGTAAATGAGCAGTTCTTC
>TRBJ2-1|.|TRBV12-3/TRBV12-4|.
CASELTDYSEQFF
TGTGCCAGCGAGTTAACAGATTATAGTGAGCAGTTCTTC
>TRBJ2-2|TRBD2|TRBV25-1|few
CASSLAGPLPGELFF
TGTGCCAGCAGTTTAGCGGGCCCTCTGCCCGGGGAGCTGTTTTTT
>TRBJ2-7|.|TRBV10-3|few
CAISGAPAISYEQYF
TGTGCCATCAGTGGTGCGCCAGCGATTTCCTACGAGCAGTACTTC
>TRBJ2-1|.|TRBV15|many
CATSRPPGSPSSYNEQFF
TGTGCCACCAGCAGACCCCCAGGGAGTCCTTCCTCCTACAATGAGCAGTTCTTC
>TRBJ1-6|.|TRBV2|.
CASSRQRASGLSPLHF
TGTGCCAGCAGCCGTCAACGCGCGTCGGGACTCTCACCCCTCCACTTT
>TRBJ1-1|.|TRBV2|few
CASSPQGQTNTEAFF
TGTGCCAGCAGTCCCCAGGGACAAACGAACACTGAAGCTTTCTTT
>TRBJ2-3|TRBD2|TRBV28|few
CASSFGGTRADTQYF
TGTGCCAGCAGTTTTGGGGGGACTAGGGCGGATACGCAGTATTTT
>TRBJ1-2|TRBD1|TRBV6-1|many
CASSRTRTGGNYGYTF
TGTGCCAGCAGTCGGACCCGGACAGGGGGTAACTATGGCTACACCTTC
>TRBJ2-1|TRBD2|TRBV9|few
CASSQEVAGGYEQFF
TGTGCCAGCAGCCAGGAGGTAGCGGGAGGATATGAGCAGTTCTTC
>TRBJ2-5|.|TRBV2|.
CASSEKGGQETQYF
TGTGCCAGCAGTGAAAAAGGGGGCCAAGAGACCCAGTACTTC
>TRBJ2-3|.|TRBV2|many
CASSEGQVRLTDTQYF
TGTGCCAGCAGTGAAGGCCAGGTTCGCTTGACAGATACGCAGTATTTT